The entry that follows covers one T cell receptor (beta chain) sequence. The record originates from a study of blood T cell repertoires in COVID-19. Study summary: Spain, Italy and the United States supplied samples that represented acute and convalescent COVID-19.

Participants spanned ages about 18 to 90 years and resided in some 22 US areas. The CDR3 contains 17 residues. CDR1 is LNHDA and CDR2 is SQIVND in the germline V gene (reference sequence). Trimming took 1 base from V and 9 from J; bases not matched to a gene: 13. Per the study methods: Quantification of nucleated cells was approximated via reference gene primer amplification. Sequencing used immunoSEQ multiplex PCR; TCRdb keeps in-frame clones, though not all of them. The V and J calls and clone size were taken over from that table, and D and trimming were inferred from the DNA. The table includes roughly 230,000 clones, roughly 81% detected once.

This TCR derives from a woman aged 45-65 years who had been exposed to COVID-19. This sequence joins TRBV19 and TRBJ1-5; 9 bases are a match to TRBD1. Sequencing was done on a sample of PBMCs or T cells enriched from blood (not recorded which). CDR3 DNA sequence: TGTGCCAGTAGTATAGTGACAGGGGGATCCGTATACAGGCCCCAGCATTTT. This gives the protein CASSIVTGGSVYRPQHF.